The entry below gives a single T cell receptor (beta chain) sequence along with its context. The CDR3 contains 16 residues. Germline CDR1 is SGDLS and CDR2 is YYNGEE. V was pared by 1 base and J by 0 bases, with 6 bases of the junction left unmatched. The sample comes from a study of blood T cell repertoires in COVID-19. Methods used by the authors: Reference gene primers were amplified, and this amplification served to estimate nucleated cell counts. Sequenced by immunoSEQ multiplex PCR; TCRdb stores in-frame clones only, minus some. The D gene and trimming were derived from the DNA, and the V and J assignments and clone size from that table. This sample has around 300,000 clones, with 87% found just once.

V gene TRBV9 combines with J gene TRBJ2-5; TRBD2 matches at 7 bases. This TCR came from a man between 18 and 35 years old with active or convalescent COVID-19. Sequencing input: peripheral blood. The CDR3 nucleotides are TGTGCCAGCAGCGTATCGGCTAGCGGATACCAAGAGACCCAGTACTTC. This sequence encodes CASSVSASGYQETQYF.